The 2 T cell receptor beta chains below were found in one sample sequenced in a study of OX40 agonist ivuxolimab in advanced cancers. The assay was immunoSEQ multiplex PCR, and TCRdb's table has in-frame clones only and misses some. The profile shows tens of thousands of clones, 81% of them singletons. The sequences come from CD4+ or CD8+ T cells sorted from blood, collected in a trial of the OX40 agonist ivuxolimab. Receptors originate from an adult with an advanced solid tumor such as melanoma, head and neck, liver or kidney cancer.

This clone was seen only once. This rearrangement joins TRBV9 to TRBJ2-1; TRBD2 matches at 7 bases. Per the germline V gene, CDR1 is SGDLS and CDR2 is YYNGEE. The CDR3 contains 14 residues. Trimming removed 0 bases from V and 5 bases from J; junction bases left unmatched: 2. This CDR3 reads CASSVASGDNEQFF. The CDR3 region has the DNA TGTGCCAGCAGCGTAGCGAGCGGGGACAATGAGCAGTTCTTC. Filled out from reference TRBV9 and TRBJ2-1, the complete variable domain reads DSGVTQTPKHLITATGQRVTLRCSPRSGDLSVYWYQQSLDQGLQFLIQYYNGEERAKGNILERFSAQQFPDLHSELNLSSLELGDSALYFCASSVASGDNEQFFGPGTRLTVL.

The CDR3 nucleotides read TGTGCCACGCTGGCCGGGACGGACTCCTACAATGAGCAGTTCTTC. This codes for CATLAGTDSYNEQFF. The V gene is TRBV15, the J gene TRBJ2-1; D is perhaps TRBD1 or TRBD2 (5 bases each). This CDR3 has 15 amino acids. In germline, CDR1 is LNHNV, CDR2 YYDKDF (reference sequence). The V and J ends lost 9 bases and 0 bases respectively, with 15 bases between them.